These T cell receptor beta chains were read from a single sample in a study of human CD4 T cells and Enterobacteriaceae. The protocol was immunoSEQ multiplex PCR, while the TCRdb copy is restricted to in-frame clones and leaves out a portion. The sample lists about 29,000 clones, around 80% occurring once. The sequenced sample was memory CD4+ T cells from blood. These TCRs come from a human donor in good health. Both conserved end residues are part of each CDR3.

>TRBV30|TRBJ1-6
CAWSVQGFNNSPLHF
>TRBV7-8|TRBJ2-2
CASSLRDRVTGELFF
>TRBV5-1|TRBJ1-4
CASSLGTGSNEKLFF
>TRBV29-1|TRBJ1-1
CSVFSTRTEAFF
>TRBV19|TRBJ1-1
CASHQGANTEAFF
>TRBV30|TRBJ2-5
CAWSRGLEETQYF
>TRBV7-2|TRBJ1-3
CASSLMGLKGNTIYF
>TRBV28|TRBJ1-1
CASSRQGASTEAFF
>TRBV5-4|TRBJ2-2
CASSPSGTGGLTGELFF
>TRBV28|TRBJ1-5
CASSPMGGGNQPQHF
>TRBV11-3|TRBJ2-7
CASSLIVDGVYEQYF
>TRBV6-1|TRBJ2-7
CASHLGPSSYEQYF
>TRBV11-3|TRBJ2-1
CASSHRTSGSYNEQFF
>TRBV28|TRBJ2-1
CASSSPGTSVYNEQFF
>TRBV19|TRBJ1-1
CASSRQGFVTEAFF
>TRBV6-1|TRBJ2-3
CASSVPGTGVDTQYF
>TRBV5-4|TRBJ2-2
CASSLQQGHGELFF
>TRBV6-1|TRBJ2-7
CASSRERAPTYEQYF
>TRBV7-9|TRBJ2-5
CASSLRGLAGVYQETQYF
>TRBV6-4|TRBJ2-7
CASSTDRPFLYEQYF
>TRBV10-1|TRBJ2-1
CASSGLGANSYNEQFF
>TRBV29-1|TRBJ1-2
CSVERNGVGGYTF
>TRBV13|TRBJ2-5
CASSRTTKTQYF
>TRBV9|TRBJ1-2
CASSDKVGALGGYTF
>TRBV6-6|TRBJ1-4
CASSSRTRNDEKLFF
>TRBV5-1|TRBJ1-4
CASSPGTRGTNEKLFF
>TRBV5-4|TRBJ2-1
CASSLLTSAITNEQFF
>TRBV19|TRBJ1-3
CASSMPLAVGAGSGNTIYF
>TRBV30|TRBJ1-2
CAWSRQGQNGYTF
>TRBV7-9|TRBJ2-3
CASSSSGHTDTQYF
>TRBV10-3|TRBJ1-3
CAIKTTISGNTIYF
>TRBV19|TRBJ2-2
CASSIIGAGTGELFF
>TRBV6-6|TRBJ2-7
CASSYSGTGSPYEQYF
>TRBV7-9|TRBJ1-3
CASSPYGQGGNTIYF
>TRBV9|TRBJ1-2
CASSPGARGGYTF
>TRBV7-2|TRBJ2-5
CASSPHPGVQETQYF
>TRBV5-1|TRBJ2-4
CASSSGQGPVGLAKNIQYF
>TRBV5-4|TRBJ2-1
CASSSPTLRRSNEQFF
>TRBV11-2|TRBJ2-6
CASSLEEANVLTF
>TRBV13|TRBJ1-6
CASSLPSPSGDSPLHF
>TRBV28|TRBJ1-5
CASIEHSFQPQHF
>TRBV7-2|TRBJ1-2
CASSFEYGYTF
>TRBV19|TRBJ2-1
CASTVSGAGKYNEQFF
>TRBV7-8|TRBJ2-1
CASSPRGANEQFF
>TRBV6-4|TRBJ1-1
CASSADAGAPTEAFF
>TRBV9|TRBJ2-2
CASSVGIGVAGLTGELFF
>TRBV28|TRBJ1-5
CASSLADRANQPQHF
>TRBV5-1|TRBJ2-7
CASSLAPGQFYEQYF
>TRBV7-6|TRBJ2-7
CASSLERGLGGVEQYF
>TRBV5-1|TRBJ1-1
CASRTWGGTEAFF
>TRBV7-2|TRBJ1-5
CASSLGQGNQPQHF
>TRBV12-5|TRBJ1-1
CASGPPYMATEAFF
>TRBV14|TRBJ1-1
CASSQARLNTEAFF